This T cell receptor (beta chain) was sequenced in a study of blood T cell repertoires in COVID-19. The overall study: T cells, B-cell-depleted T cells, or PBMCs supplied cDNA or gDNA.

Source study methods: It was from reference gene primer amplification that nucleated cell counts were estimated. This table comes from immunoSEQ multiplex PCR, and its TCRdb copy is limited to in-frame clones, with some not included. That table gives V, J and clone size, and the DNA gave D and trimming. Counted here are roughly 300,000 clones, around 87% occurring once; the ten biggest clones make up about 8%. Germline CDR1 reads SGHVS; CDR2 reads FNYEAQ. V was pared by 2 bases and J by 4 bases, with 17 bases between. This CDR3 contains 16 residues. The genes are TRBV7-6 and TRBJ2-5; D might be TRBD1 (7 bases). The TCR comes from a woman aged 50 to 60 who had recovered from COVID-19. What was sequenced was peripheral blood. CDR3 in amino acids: CASSLSTAGGGETQYF. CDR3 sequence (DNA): TGTGCCAGCAGCTTATCTACGGCAGGGGGAGGAGAGACCCAGTACTTC.